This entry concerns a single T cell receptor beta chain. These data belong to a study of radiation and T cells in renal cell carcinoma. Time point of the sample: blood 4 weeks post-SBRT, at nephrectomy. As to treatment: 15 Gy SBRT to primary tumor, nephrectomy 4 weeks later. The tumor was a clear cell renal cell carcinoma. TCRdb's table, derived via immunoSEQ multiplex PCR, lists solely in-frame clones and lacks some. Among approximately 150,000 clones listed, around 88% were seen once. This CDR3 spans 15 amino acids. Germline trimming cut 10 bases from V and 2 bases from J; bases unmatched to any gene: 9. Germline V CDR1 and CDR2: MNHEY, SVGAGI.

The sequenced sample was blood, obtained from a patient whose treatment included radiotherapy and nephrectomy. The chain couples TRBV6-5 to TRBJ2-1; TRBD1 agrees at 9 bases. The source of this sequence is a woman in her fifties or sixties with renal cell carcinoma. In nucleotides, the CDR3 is TGTGCCACAAGGCAGGGACAGGGTCCCTACAATGAGCAGTTCTTC. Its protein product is CATRQGQGPYNEQFF.